This T cell receptor (beta chain) was retrieved from a study of blood T cells in healthy people across ages. Primers used in a second PCR of roughly 6 to 11 cycles were a sample-barcoded 5' primer and a J-beta primer mix. MiXCR was run by TCRdb on the 5' RACE reads, yielding one entry per CDR3 protein. The sample consists of about 1.8 million distinct CDR3 sequences, about 49% of them appearing once. Turning to this clonotype: Its antigen is undetermined.

V was shortened by 7 bases and J by 8 bases, with 15 bases between the two germline ends. The CDR3 contains 13 residues. Study-wide findings and caveats: More naive CD4+ cells and higher diversity marked long-lived donors relative to aged donors. Strongly correlated with naive T cell percentage was TCR beta diversity. One million T cells yielded diversity estimates that were considered underestimates.

Total RNA, at least 5 micrograms per sample, came from PBMCs. The rearrangement joins TRBV12-3 or TRBV12-4 to TRBJ1-5; no clear D. The clonotype comes from a woman aged 40 to 50 in good health. The source material was blood. CDR3 sequence: CASTRTGFEPQHF. CDR3 in DNA: TGTGCCAGCACGCGAACGGGGTTTGAGCCCCAGCATTTT.